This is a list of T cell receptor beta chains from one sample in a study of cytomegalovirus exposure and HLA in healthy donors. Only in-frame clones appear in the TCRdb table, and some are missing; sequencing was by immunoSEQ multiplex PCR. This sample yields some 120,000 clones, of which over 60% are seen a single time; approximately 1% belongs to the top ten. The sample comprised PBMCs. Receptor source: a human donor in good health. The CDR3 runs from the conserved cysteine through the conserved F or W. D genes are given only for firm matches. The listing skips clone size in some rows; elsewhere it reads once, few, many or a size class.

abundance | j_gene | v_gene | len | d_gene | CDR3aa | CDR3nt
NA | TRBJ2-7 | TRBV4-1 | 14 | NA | CASSQTQVVYEQYF | TGCGCCAGCAGCCAAACACAGGTTGTCTACGAGCAGTACTTC
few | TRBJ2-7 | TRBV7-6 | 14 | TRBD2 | CASSSGGKAGEQYF | TGTGCCAGCAGCTCGGGAGGGAAAGCAGGGGAGCAGTACTTC
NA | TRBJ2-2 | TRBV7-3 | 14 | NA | CASSLNGLAGELFF | TGTGCCAGCAGCTTAAATGGACTCGCCGGGGAGCTGTTTTTT
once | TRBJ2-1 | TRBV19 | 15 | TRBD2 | CASSPSGGRYNEQFF | TGTGCCAGTAGCCCCAGCGGGGGCCGTTACAATGAGCAGTTCTTC
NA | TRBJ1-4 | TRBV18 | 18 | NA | CASSPSGGAFETNEKLFF | TGTGCCAGCTCACCATCGGGGGGGGCTTTCGAGACAAATGAAAAACTGTTTTTT
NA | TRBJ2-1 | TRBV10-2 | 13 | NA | CASSDQRGPEQFF | TGCGCCAGCAGTGACCAACGAGGGCCTGAGCAGTTCTTC
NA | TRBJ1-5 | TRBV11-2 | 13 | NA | CASSLTPEQPQHF | TGTGCCAGCAGCTTAACCCCCGAGCAGCCCCAGCATTTT
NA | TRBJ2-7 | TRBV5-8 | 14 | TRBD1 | CASSLRGRAYEQYF | TGTGCCAGCAGCTTGAGGGGGCGCGCCTACGAGCAGTACTTC
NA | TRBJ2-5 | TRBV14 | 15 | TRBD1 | CASSQGPPTGGTQYF | TGTGCCAGCAGCCAAGGGCCCCCGACAGGGGGGACCCAGTACTTC
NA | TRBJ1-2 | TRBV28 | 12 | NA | CASSSQVYGYTF | TGTGCCAGCAGTTCCCAGGTCTATGGCTACACCTTC
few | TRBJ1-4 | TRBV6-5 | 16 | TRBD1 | CASSLTGVATNEKLFF | TGTGCCAGCAGTTTGACAGGGGTTGCAACTAATGAAAAACTGTTTTTT
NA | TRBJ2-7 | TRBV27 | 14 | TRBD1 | CASSLVTGWYEQYF | TGTGCCAGCAGTTTGGTGACAGGGTGGTACGAGCAGTACTTC
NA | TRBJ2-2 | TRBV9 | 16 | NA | CASSPPGGDNTGELFF | TGTGCCAGCAGCCCCCCGGGGGGCGACAACACCGGGGAGCTGTTTTTT
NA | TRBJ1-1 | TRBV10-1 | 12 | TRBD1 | CASSAPRGEAFF | TGCGCCAGCAGCGCACCCAGGGGGGAAGCTTTCTTT
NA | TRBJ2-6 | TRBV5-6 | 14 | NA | CASSSSSGANVLTF | TGTGCCAGCAGCTCCAGTTCTGGGGCCAACGTCCTGACTTTC
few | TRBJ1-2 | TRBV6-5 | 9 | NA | CASWHGYTF | TGTGCCAGCTGGCATGGCTACACCTTC
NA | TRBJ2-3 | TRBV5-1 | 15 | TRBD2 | CASSSSGGTTDTQYF | TGCGCCAGCAGCTCGTCGGGGGGGACTACAGATACGCAGTATTTT
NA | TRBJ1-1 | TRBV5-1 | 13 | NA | CASSPRVNTEAFF | TGCGCCAGCAGCCCCCGGGTGAACACTGAAGCTTTCTTT
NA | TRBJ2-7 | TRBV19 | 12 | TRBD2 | CASSGGIHEQYF | TGTGCCAGCTCGGGAGGCATCCACGAGCAGTACTTC
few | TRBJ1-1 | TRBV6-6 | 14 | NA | CASSPGMADTEAFF | TGTGCCAGCAGTCCTGGTATGGCCGACACTGAAGCTTTCTTT
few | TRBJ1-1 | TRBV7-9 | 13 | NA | CASSLVRDTEAFF | TGTGCCAGCAGCTTGGTGAGGGACACTGAAGCTTTCTTT
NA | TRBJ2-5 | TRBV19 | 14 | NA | CASSTYTQQETQYF | TGTGCCAGTAGCACCTATACCCAACAAGAGACCCAGTACTTC
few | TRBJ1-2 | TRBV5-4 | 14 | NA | CASSAGQSAYGYTF | TGTGCCAGCAGCGCCGGACAGTCGGCCTATGGCTACACCTTC
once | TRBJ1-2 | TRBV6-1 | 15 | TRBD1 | CASSVRTGGPYGYTF | TGTGCCAGCAGTGTGAGGACAGGGGGACCCTATGGCTACACCTTC
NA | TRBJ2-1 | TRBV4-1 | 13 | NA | CASSQAWEYEQFF | TGCGCCAGCAGCCAAGCTTGGGAGTATGAGCAGTTCTTC
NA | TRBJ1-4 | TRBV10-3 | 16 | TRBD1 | CAISDSTGTGFEKLFF | TGTGCCATCAGTGACTCGACCGGGACAGGGTTTGAAAAACTGTTTTTT
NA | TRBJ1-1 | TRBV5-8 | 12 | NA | CASSHRGAEAFF | TGTGCCAGCAGCCATCGGGGGGCTGAAGCTTTCTTT